This note documents a single TCR beta chain sequence. The data belong to a study of CD8 T cells in Susac syndrome. About 0.5 to 1 ug RNA was reverse transcribed with random hexamers. Via MiXCR, TCRdb re-called the immunoSEQ multiplex PCR reads, giving one row per CDR3 protein. The sample holds approximately 190,000 distinct CDR3 sequences, 90% to 95% seen once. In blood CD8+ and CD4+ T cells, TCR beta underwent sequencing. Each multiple sclerosis control was a treatment-naive patient with relapsing-remitting disease that was either stable or active. It was negative isolation that provided the CD8+ and CD4+ T cells, whereas TEMRA cells were enriched by FACS. This sequence originates from a human donor with multiple sclerosis. The sequenced material came from CD4+ T cells from PBMCs.

The CDR3 reads CSARWVSYTEAFF. CDR3 DNA: TGCAGTGCTAGATGGGTAAGCTACACTGAAGCTTTCTTT. The rearrangement uses TRBV20-1 and TRBJ1-1; D not resolved. This CDR3 spans 13 amino acids. V lost 2 bases to trimming and J lost 3 bases, with 10 bases between them. The germline V gene has CDR1 DFQATT and CDR2 SNEGSKA (reference sequence).